This TCR beta chain came from a study of CD8 T cells in ankylosing spondylitis (dated by TCRdb to the late 2010s). About the study as a whole: To find TCR variants linked to disease, the study profiled T cell receptor beta repertoires in ankylosing spondylitis patients and healthy donors. The full study cohort was made up of about two dozen ankylosing spondylitis patients and 108 healthy donors. Peripheral blood samples were taken, and synovial fluid was additionally collected from ankylosing spondylitis patients.

Ends trimmed: V by 5 bases, J by 7 bases; bases unmatched to a gene: 10. The CDR3 runs 14 residues from the cysteine to the phenylalanine. Solely the CDR3 DNA is kept, with 42 bases framed from the first base. In the germline V gene (reference sequence), CDR1 corresponds to GTSNPN and CDR2 to SVGIG. Study-level results and caveats: The disease-linked clones showed a CD8+ phenotype and occurred at relatively low frequencies in peripheral blood. A TCR beta motif of about 8 highly homologous amino acid variants appeared characteristic of blood from ankylosing spondylitis patients. Some of the motif variants had been reported before in the synovial fluid and blood of reactive arthritis patients, a finding that suggests common disease-initiation mechanisms. The disease-linked clones were reported to be significantly enriched in matched synovial fluid samples from ankylosing spondylitis patients.

Sequencing relied on an Illumina HiSeq 2500. Quantitative 5'-RACE with molecular barcodes was used to prepare TCR beta libraries. Concerning the study's data processing: To identify disease-linked TCR variants, a new computational method was used, one built on a probabilistic model of VDJ rearrangement. Using fastp trimming at Q25 and MiXCR clonotype assembly, TCRdb reanalyzed the public sequencing data and kept in-frame beta chains. Entries that share a CDR3 protein sequence are merged under the most common genes and DNA. For this entry, the V and J calls and clone size follow TCRdb and not the study's own pipeline. The sample table contains roughly 250,000 distinct CDR3 sequences; only one count was recorded for 10% of them. Approximately 2.5% of the sample rests with the top ten. As for this clonotype: The target of this receptor is not known. Base qualities are not recorded, but no much larger clone differs from it by a single base.

This chain joins TRBV30 to TRBJ2-1, with TRBD2 identical over 8 junction bases. The clonotype comes from a male donor with ankylosing spondylitis or in good health (not recorded which). Sequencing used blood, either unsorted or a sorted T cell fraction (not recorded which). Here is the DNA: TGTGCCTGGGGGGGACTAGGCCTTAAAAATGAGCAGTTCTTC. This encodes CAWGGLGLKNEQFF. The full variable domain, completed from the reference TRBV30 and TRBJ2-1 proteins outside the CDR3, reads SQTIHQWPATLVQPVGSPLSLECTVEGTSNPNLYWYRQAAGRGLQLLFYSVGIGQISSEVPQNLSASRPQDRQFILSSKKLLLSDSGFYLCAWGGLGLKNEQFFGPGTRLTVL.